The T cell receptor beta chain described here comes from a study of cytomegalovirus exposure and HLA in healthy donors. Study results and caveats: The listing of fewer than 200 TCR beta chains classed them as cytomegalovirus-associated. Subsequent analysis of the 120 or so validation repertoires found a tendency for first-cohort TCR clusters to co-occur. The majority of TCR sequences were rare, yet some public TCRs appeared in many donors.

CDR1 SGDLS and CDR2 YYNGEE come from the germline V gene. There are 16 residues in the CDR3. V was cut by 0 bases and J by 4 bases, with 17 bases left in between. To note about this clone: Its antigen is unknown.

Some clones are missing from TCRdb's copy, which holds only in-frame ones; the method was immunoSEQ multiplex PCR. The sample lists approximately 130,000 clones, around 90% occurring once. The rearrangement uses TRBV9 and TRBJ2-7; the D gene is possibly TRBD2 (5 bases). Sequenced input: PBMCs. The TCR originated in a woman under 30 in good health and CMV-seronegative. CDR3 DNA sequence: TGTGCCAGCAGCGTAGCGGGTGAGGGTCTTTGGTACGAGCAGTACTTC. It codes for CASSVAGEGLWYEQYF.